One and the same sample provided the 9 T cell receptor beta chains below, sequenced in a study of T cells of healthy individuals. MiXCR was run by TCRdb on the 5' RACE reads, yielding one entry per CDR3 protein. Of some 82,000 distinct CDR3 sequences in the sample, roughly 5.1% are singletons; the top ten hold about 7.5%. These receptors came from a female donor in good health.

This clonotype was seen at least ten times. The rearrangement links TRBV9 to TRBJ1-1, with D perhaps TRBD1 (5 bases). The CDR3 length is 13 residues. The germline V gene has CDR1 SGDLS and CDR2 YYNGEE. Trimming took 3 bases from V and 4 from J, leaving 10 bases between them. CDR3 coding DNA: TGTGCCAGCAGCGGGGGTAGGGGCACTGAAGCTTTCTTT. The encoded protein is CASSGGRGTEAFF.

This clonotype occurred many times. V and J are TRBV25-1 and TRBJ2-1; D is uncertain. Deletions cut 4 bases from V and 0 bases from J, with 13 bases between. CDR1 is MGHDK and CDR2 is SYGVNS in the germline V gene. The CDR3 consists of 16 residues. CDR3 DNA: TGTGCCAGCAGTGCCAGAACAGCGAGCTCCTACAATGAGCAGTTCTTC. This encodes CASSARTASSYNEQFF.

J is TRBJ1-2 and V is TRBV7-8, with 8 bases lining up with TRBD1. Unmatched junction bases numbered 7, after V lost 3 bases and J lost 4 bases. CDR1 and CDR2 from the germline V gene are SGHVS and FQNEAQ. The CDR3 totals 15 residues. The CDR3 nucleotides are TGTGCCAGCAGCTTTAGAGACAGGGGCGGCTATGGCTACACCTTC. Its translation: CASSFRDRGGYGYTF. Together with reference TRBV7-8 and TRBJ1-2, the CDR3 gives the full variable domain: GAGVSQSPRYKVAKRGQDVALRCDPISGHVSLFWYQQALGQGPEFLTYFQNEAQLDKSGLPSDRFFAERPEGSVSTLKIQRTQQEDSAVYLCASSFRDRGGYGYTFGSGTRLTVV.

This clonotype showed up many times. V usage is TRBV29-1 and J usage is TRBJ1-1; D gene unclear. This CDR3 has 13 amino acids. The germline V gene encodes CDR1 SQVTM and CDR2 ANQGSEA. Trimming shortened V by 3 bases and J by 0 bases, and 8 bases separated the two germline ends. The chain's CDR3 is CSVETGMNTEAFF. CDR3 DNA sequence: TGCAGCGTTGAGACCGGGATGAACACTGAAGCTTTCTTT. Drawing the rest from reference TRBV29-1 and TRBJ1-1, the complete variable domain is SAVISQKPSRDICQRGTSLTIQCQVDSQVTMMFWYRQQPGQSLTLIATANQGSEATYESGFVIDKFPISRPNLTFSTLTVSNMSPEDSSIYLCSVETGMNTEAFFGQGTRLTVV.

The table lists this clonotype with many counts. The chain employs TRBV5-5 and TRBJ2-3; D may be TRBD2 (5 bases). Trimming cost V 0 bases and J 7 bases, with 15 bases left between them. The CDR3 is 15 residues long. CDR1 is SGHKS, CDR2 YYEKEE, per germline (reference sequence). CDR3 residues: CASSLAADSIYTQYF. For the CDR3, the DNA is TGTGCCAGCAGCTTGGCAGCGGACTCTATTTATACGCAGTATTTT.

This clonotype was recorded at least ten times. This rearrangement joins TRBV27 to TRBJ2-1; perhaps TRBD2 as D (7 bases). V gave up 9 bases and J gave up 10 bases, with 19 bases separating them. Germline lookup yields CDR1 MNHEY and CDR2 SMNVEV (reference sequence). This CDR3 comprises 13 residues. The CDR3 is CASDSIKGGEQFF. The DNA of the CDR3 is TGTGCCAGTGATAGCATTAAGGGGGGGGAGCAGTTCTTC.

This clonotype was counted at least ten times. The CDR3 DNA reads TGTGCCAGCAGTTCCCGACAGGGTAGGCCGTACGAGCAGTACTTC. Its translation is CASSSRQGRPYEQYF. V usage is TRBV6-5 and J usage is TRBJ2-7, with 7 bases matching TRBD1. The CDR3 runs 15 residues. Trimming cost V 4 bases and J 4 bases; bases outside gene matches: 10. The germline gives CDR1 MNHEY, CDR2 SVGAGI.

Concerning this clonotype: Possible read error: a much larger clone is one base away. The chain uses TRBV12-3 or TRBV12-4 and TRBJ2-1; D is unclear. Trimming removed 6 bases at V and 7 bases at J, with 10 bases between. The CDR3 extends over 12 amino acids. CDR3 region: CASRLFGNEQFF. CDR3 sequence (DNA): TGTGCCAGCAGATTGTTTGGAAATGAGCAGTTCTTC.

The chain recombines TRBV7-2 with TRBJ2-7; D might be TRBD1 (5 bases). The V gene's germline CDR1 is SGHTA and CDR2 FQGNSA. This CDR3 has 13 amino acids. Trimming cost V 4 bases and J 0 bases, with 7 bases left between them. Written as DNA, the CDR3 is TGTGCCAGCAGCTCCGACAGCTCCTACGAGCAGTACTTC. Its protein product is CASSSDSSYEQYF.